The sample holds a few counts of the clone carrying this T cell receptor (beta chain). The antigen remains undetermined. These data are taken from a study of T-cell reconstitution after alpha-beta-depleted transplantation in children. Study-wide findings and caveats: Several hundred expanded graft clones reportedly supplied alpha-beta T cells about two months after transplant. From newly produced T cells came most of the T-cell counts and diversity one year after transplant.

This CDR3 has 14 amino acids. The germline gives CDR1 SGHRS, CDR2 YFSETQ. V gave up 3 bases and J gave up 2 bases; unmatched junction bases: 5. Unique molecular identifiers were used to barcode this TCRbeta library. TCRdb ran MiXCR on the PCR reads and lists one entry per CDR3 protein. Among 500,000 to 600,000 distinct CDR3 sequences listed, 25% to 30% were seen once. The chain has TRBV5-1 and TRBJ2-7; 7 bases line up with TRBD1. Sequenced here: PBMCs, sampled before TCRalphabeta/CD19-depleted stem cell transplant. This receptor was identified in a boy under three years old with Wiskott-Aldrich syndrome, due to receive a stem cell transplant. CDR3 DNA: TGCGCCAGCAGCTACCCGGACAGGACCTACGAGCAGTACTTC. Protein: CASSYPDRTYEQYF.